This T cell receptor (beta chain) was obtained from a study of T cell responses to AZD1222 COVID-19 vaccine. Libraries were prepared by immunoSEQ multiplex PCR; TCRdb keeps only in-frame clonotypes and omits some of them. In the table there are over 150,000 clones, 75% to 95% of which are singletons. Germline V gene data show CDR1 as SGHTA and CDR2 as FQGNSA. This CDR3 contains 15 residues. V shed 2 bases and J shed 2 bases, with 11 bases lying between them. This chain uses TRBV7-2 with TRBJ2-3; D is uncertain. Specimen: peripheral blood, collected on day 0 of AZD1222 vaccination. The TCR originated in an adult in good health. The CDR3 DNA sequence: TGTGCCAGCAGCTTAACCCGCCAGGCCACAGATACGCAGTATTTT. Translation: CASSLTRQATDTQYF.